The clone carrying this T cell receptor (beta chain) was counted ten times or more. The data originate from a study of Graves' ophthalmopathy and Graves' hyperthyroidism. TCR beta CDR3 amplification used RNA transcripts. HTBI-primed RT-PCR formed the first round, and a multiplex PCR formed the second. TCRdb analysed the multiplex PCR reads with MiXCR anew, one entry per CDR3 protein. The table includes about 400,000 distinct CDR3 sequences, approximately 21% detected once. By definition, stable hyperthyroidism involved no ophthalmopathy within 18 months of follow-up. Hyperthyroidism cases were recent diagnoses of under 2 months' duration in people aged 18 to 65. CDR3 length equals 16 residues. Trimming took 6 bases from V and 10 from J; bases not matched to a gene: 10. Germline V gene lookup returns CDR1 SGHTA and CDR2 FQGNSA.

The sequence came from a woman younger than 30 with stable Graves' hyperthyroidism. Material for sequencing was peripheral blood. This sequence joins TRBV7-2 and TRBJ1-6; TRBD1 matches 12 bases. Here the CDR3 reads CASSRISGTGGSPLHF. CDR3 in DNA: TGTGCCAGCAGTCGTATTTCCGGGACAGGGGGCTCACCCCTCCACTTT.